Sequencing of this T cell receptor (beta chain) was carried out in a study of blood T cell repertoires in COVID-19. As for the study in general: Collection of acute and convalescent COVID-19 samples took place in the United States, Italy and Spain.

Patients at the Seattle site were enrolled during active infection and followed longitudinally. V dropped 2 bases and J dropped 6 bases, with 14 bases sitting between them. The CDR3 runs to 15 residues. Germline lookup yields CDR1 SGHRS and CDR2 YFSETQ. The table came from immunoSEQ multiplex PCR; TCRdb's copy has only in-frame clones and leaves some out. The sample consists of over 120,000 clones, roughly 83% of them appearing once. This chain uses TRBV5-1 with TRBJ2-2; TRBD1 is a possible D gene (6 bases). Sample: peripheral blood. The TCR was taken from a woman aged 65 to 85 with COVID-19, enrolled during active disease. CDR3 nucleotides: TGCGCCAGCAGCTTAATAAGGGACATACCCGGGGAGCTGTTTTTT. This encodes CASSLIRDIPGELFF.